One and the same sample provided the 24 T cell receptor beta chains below, sequenced in a study of T cells in women clearing cervical HPV infection. The assay was immunoSEQ multiplex PCR, and TCRdb's table has in-frame clones only and misses some. This listing includes about 48,000 clones. The specimen sequenced was blood buffy coat. The receptors derive from a woman aged 18-70 years with a cervical HPV16 infection that either progressed to CIN3+ or cleared (not recorded which).

Of note for this clone: From the germline J gene comes the end of the CDR3, since the read stops 3 residues before it. This chain connects TRBV19 to TRBJ1-5; no clear D. The CDR3 is 15 amino acids. Germline values: CDR1 LNHDA, CDR2 SQIVND (reference sequence). V lost 4 bases to trimming and J lost 4 bases, with 14 bases between them. The CDR3: CASSTAAVRNQPQHF. The CDR3 DNA, read in part, is TGTGCCAGTAGTACCGCGGCGGTGCGAAATCAGCCC.

Of note for this clone: The read terminates 3 residues before the CDR3 end, so the remaining end is supplied by the germline J gene. The chain combines TRBV5-1 with TRBJ1-5; 7 nucleotides match TRBD1. J lost 2 bases, V lost 3 bases, and 2 bases had no gene match. Per the germline V gene, CDR1 is SGHRS and CDR2 is YFSETQ. This CDR3 spans 14 amino acids. The DNA read from the CDR3 is TGCGCCAGCAGCTACGGACAGGGCAATCAGCCC. It encodes CASSYGQGNQP. The full-length CDR3 reads as CASSYGQGNQPQHF.

As to this clone: With the read ending 3 residues before the CDR3 end, the germline J gene is used to fill in that end. The chain joins TRBV19 to TRBJ1-2, with D possibly matching TRBD1 (5 bases). Trimming shortened V by 9 bases and J by 0 bases, and 20 bases separated the two germline ends. The CDR3 is 16 amino acids. Germline V gene data show CDR1 as LNHDA and CDR2 as SQIVND (reference sequence). CDR3 DNA, as far as it was read: TGTGCCAGCAGATCCTTAGACAGCCCCTCTAACTATGGC. Residues: CASRSLDSPSNYG. The entire CDR3 reads CASRSLDSPSNYGYTF.

Comment on this clone: From the germline J gene comes the end of the CDR3, since the read stops 3 residues before it. This chain joins TRBV5-1 and TRBJ1-3; D not certain. Germline V gene sequence: CDR1 SGHRS, CDR2 YFSETQ. The CDR3 has 16 amino acids. V lost 1 base and J 0 bases, leaving 11 bases between the germline ends. Here the CDR3 reads CASSLRAASSGNTIYF. The CDR3 DNA, read in part, is TGCGCCAGCAGCTTGCGTGCGGCGAGCTCTGGAAACACC.

Comments on this clone: Read coverage stops 3 residues before the CDR3 terminus; the germline J gene supplies the remainder. This chain connects TRBV5-1 to TRBJ2-4; a possible D gene is TRBD1 (6 bases). The germline V gene has CDR1 SGHRS and CDR2 YFSETQ. The germline V and J ends were trimmed by 3 bases and 0 bases, with 10 bases remaining between them. The CDR3 totals 15 residues. CDR3 sequence: CASSWTVGAKNIQYF. Partial CDR3 DNA: TGCGCCAGCAGCTGGACAGTGGGAGCCAAAAACATT.

With regard to this clone: Sequencing ends 3 residues short of the CDR3 end; the germline J gene provides the rest. V gene TRBV29-1 combines with J gene TRBJ2-4, with D perhaps given as TRBD1 or TRBD2 (6 bases each). Trimming took 6 bases from V and 0 from J, leaving 15 bases between them. CDR3 length: 15 amino acids. Germline V gene lookup returns CDR1 SQVTM and CDR2 ANQGSEA. The sequenced part of the CDR3 DNA is TGCAGCGTGGAGGGACACCCAGTAGCCAAAAACATT. Amino acid sequence: CSVEGHPVAKNI. The entire CDR3 sequence reads CSVEGHPVAKNIQYF.

CDR3 in amino acids: CASSYGLGTGELFF. The part of the CDR3 DNA that was read is TGTGCCAGCAGCTACGGACTGGGCACCGGGGAG. The chain recombines TRBV7-8 with TRBJ2-2; D might be TRBD2 (5 bases). The CDR3 goes on 3 residues after the read ends, and that part is filled in from the germline J gene. The germline V and J ends were trimmed by 4 bases and 4 bases, with 10 bases remaining between them. Germline CDR1 SGHVS, CDR2 FQNEAQ. The CDR3 runs 14 residues.

Of note for this clone: The read terminates 3 residues before the CDR3 end, so the remaining end is supplied by the germline J gene. The chain joins TRBV9 to TRBJ1-2, with TRBD1 matching 7 bases. With 4 bases clipped from V and 5 bases from J, the junction kept 8 bases outside the gene matches. The CDR3 sequence is 14 residues long. Looked up from germline, CDR1 is SGDLS and CDR2 is YYNGEE. The CDR3 reads CASSKETGKYGYTF. Incomplete CDR3 DNA: TGTGCCAGCAGCAAAGAGACAGGGAAATATGGC.

As to this clone: The CDR3 is cut off 3 residues early in the read; its end comes from the germline J gene. The chain is built from TRBV7-3 and TRBJ2-3; the D gene is possibly TRBD2 (6 bases). Trimming shortened V by 5 bases and J by 3 bases, and 18 bases separated the two germline ends. CDR3 size: 16 residues. The germline V gene encodes CDR1 SGHTA and CDR2 FQGTGA. The chain's CDR3 is CASSPRGMNPTDTQYF. CDR3 DNA, as far as it was read: TGTGCCAGCAGCCCCCGGGGGATGAACCCGACAGATACG. Using reference TRBV7-3 and TRBJ2-3 for the parts outside the CDR3, the full variable domain is GAGVSQTPSNKVTEKGKYVELRCDPISGHTALYWYRQSLGQGPEFLIYFQGTGAADDSGLPNDRFFAVRPEGSVSTLKIQRTERGDSAVYLCASSPRGMNPTDTQYFGPGTRLTVL.

Worth noting for this clone: The CDR3 extends 3 residues past the end of the read, so its final part is completed from the germline J gene. The chain has TRBV5-6 and TRBJ2-7; D tentatively reads TRBD1 or TRBD2 (5 bases each). Germline V gene sequence: CDR1 SGHDT, CDR2 YYEEEE. The CDR3 has 13 residues. Trimming pared 4 bases from V and 5 bases from J, leaving 13 bases between. CDR3 sequence reads: CASSPLRGDEQYF. The CDR3 bases that were read are TGTGCCAGCAGCCCGCTAAGGGGAGACGAG.

Partial CDR3 DNA: TGTGCCAGCTCACTAGCGGGAAATCGGGGAGATACG. Its protein is CASSLAGNRGDT. In full, the CDR3 reads CASSLAGNRGDTQYF. The gene calls are TRBV18 and TRBJ2-3, with 8 bases that match TRBD2. The CDR3 end lies 3 residues beyond the end of the read and is filled in from the germline J gene. The CDR3 runs to 15 residues. Germline V gene data show CDR1 as KGHSH and CDR2 as LQKENI. V lost 4 bases, J lost 5 bases, and 8 bases stayed unmatched.

A note on this clone: Coverage ceases 3 residues before the CDR3 finishes, and the germline J gene fills in the end. This chain uses TRBV28 with TRBJ2-7; tentative D call: TRBD2 (6 bases). The CDR3 has 17 residues. From germline, CDR1 is MDHEN and CDR2 SYDVKM. V dropped 1 base and J dropped 3 bases, with 19 bases sitting between them. The CDR3 DNA, read in part, is TGTGCCAGCAGTTTATCCGGGACTTTGGCAGCGTACTACGAG. It codes for CASSLSGTLAAYYE. The CDR3, in full, reads CASSLSGTLAAYYEQYF.

Note on this clone: The read falls 3 residues short of the CDR3 end, and the missing part is taken from the germline J gene. The chain carries TRBV12-3 or TRBV12-4 and TRBJ2-1; 7 bases match TRBD2. The CDR3 loop spans 14 amino acids. The junction had 4 bases not matched to a gene; V was cut back by 6 bases and J by 2 bases. The sequenced part of the CDR3 DNA is TGTGCCAGCAGGGTAGCGGGCACCTACAATGAG. Protein product: CASRVAGTYNE. The full CDR3 is CASRVAGTYNEQFF.

Comments on this clone: The read stops 3 residues short of the end of the CDR3; the missing end is completed from the germline J gene. The J gene is TRBJ1-1, the V gene TRBV29-1; D is perhaps TRBD1 (6 bases). V shed 6 bases and J shed 1 base, with 12 bases lying between them. The CDR3 runs 13 residues. Germline CDR1 is SQVTM and CDR2 is ANQGSEA. The CDR3 spells CSVLTGQNTEAFF. Partial CDR3 DNA: TGCAGCGTGCTTACAGGGCAGAACACTGAA.

As regards this clone: The read gets to within 3 residues of the CDR3 end, and the germline J gene fills in the rest. The gene calls are TRBV11-2 and TRBJ2-3; 7 bases fit TRBD1. Germline V gene sequence: CDR1 SGHAT, CDR2 FQNNGV. J gave up 7 bases and V 4 bases, and 5 bases lay outside the gene matches. The CDR3 runs 13 residues. The CDR3 loop is CASSYNRGNTQYF. The CDR3 DNA, read in part, is TGTGCCAGCAGCTACAACAGGGGTAATACG.

As to this clone: The CDR3 goes on 3 residues after the read ends, and that part is filled in from the germline J gene. The rearrangement uses TRBV15 and TRBJ2-5, with 11 positions matching TRBD2. Germline V gene sequence: CDR1 LNHNV, CDR2 YYDKDF (reference sequence). Trimming removed 3 bases from V and 2 bases from J; junction bases left unmatched: 5. CDR3 length equals 16 residues. The CDR3: CATSSRIAGGQETQYF. The DNA read from the CDR3 is TGTGCCACCAGCAGTCGTATAGCGGGAGGGCAAGAGACC. The full variable domain, completed using reference TRBV15 and TRBJ2-5, is DAMVIQNPRYQVTQFGKPVTLSCSQTLNHNVMYWYQQKSSQAPKLLFHYYDKDFNNEADTPDNFQSRRPNTSFCFLDIRSPGLGDTAMYLCATSSRIAGGQETQYFGPGTRLLVL.

About this clone: Read coverage stops 3 residues before the CDR3 terminus; the germline J gene supplies the remainder. This CDR3 is also generated by other DNA sequences in the sample. The chain uses TRBV7-9 and TRBJ2-7; D uncertain. Per the germline V gene, CDR1 is SEHNR and CDR2 is FQNEAQ (reference sequence). The ends were cut back, 5 bases at V and 2 bases at J, with 16 bases in the middle. The CDR3 has 15 amino acids. CDR3 DNA, as far as it was read: TGTGCCAGCAGCCCCCCTCGCAGCGCGGCCTACGAG. The encoded protein is CASSPPRSAAYE. The CDR3 reads in full as CASSPPRSAAYEQYF.

On this clone itself: The CDR3 is cut off 3 residues early in the read; its end comes from the germline J gene. This sequence joins TRBV19 and TRBJ2-7; 8 bases match TRBD1. The CDR3 totals 15 residues. J lost 0 bases, V lost 3 bases, and 4 bases had no gene match. CDR1 and CDR2 from the germline V gene are LNHDA and SQIVND (reference sequence). The sequenced part of the CDR3 DNA is TGTGCCAGTAGTATTCCAGGACAGGGCTCCTACGAG. It is translated as CASSIPGQGSYE. The CDR3 in its entirety is CASSIPGQGSYEQYF. The variable domain in full, completed from reference TRBV19 and TRBJ2-7, reads DGGITQSPKYLFRKEGQNVTLSCEQNLNHDAMYWYRQDPGQGLRLIYYSQIVNDFQKGDIAEGYSVSREKKESFPLTVTSAQKNPTAFYLCASSIPGQGSYEQYFGPGTRLTVT.

Turning to this clone: The read comes to an end 3 residues before the CDR3 does, leaving the germline J gene to fill in the end. This chain connects TRBV11-3 to TRBJ2-7; 12 nucleotides agree with TRBD1. The ends lost 5 bases at V and 5 bases at J; junction bases unmatched: 7. The germline V gene has CDR1 SGHNT and CDR2 YENEEA. This CDR3 has 15 residues. CDR3 protein: CASSPGQGAANEQYF. The sequenced part of the CDR3 DNA is TGTGCCAGCAGCCCGGGACAGGGGGCGGCAAACGAG.

The CDR3 DNA, read in part, is TGTGCCAGTAGTAAATTCGGTAGCTCCTACAATGAG. Encoded protein: CASSKFGSSYNE. The whole CDR3 region reads CASSKFGSSYNEQFF. The chain uses TRBV19 and TRBJ2-1; no clear D gene. The read ends 3 residues early relative to the CDR3; the germline J gene fills the gap. This CDR3 has 15 amino acids. Per germline, CDR1 LNHDA and CDR2 SQIVND (reference sequence). Deletions cut 4 bases from V and 0 bases from J, with 10 bases between.

Regarding this clone: The read terminates 3 residues before the CDR3 end, so the remaining end is supplied by the germline J gene. The chain recombines TRBV9 with TRBJ1-2; 7 bases agree with TRBD1. This CDR3 region has 14 residues. CDR1 and CDR2 from the germline V gene are SGDLS and YYNGEE. Here the CDR3 reads CASSLQLTGLGYTF. The CDR3 bases that were read are TGTGCCAGCAGCCTCCAATTGACAGGGCTTGGT. Based on the CDR3 plus reference TRBV9 and TRBJ1-2, the full variable domain is DSGVTQTPKHLITATGQRVTLRCSPRSGDLSVYWYQQSLDQGLQFLIQYYNGEERAKGNILERFSAQQFPDLHSELNLSSLELGDSALYFCASSLQLTGLGYTFGSGTRLTVV.

With respect to this clone: The observed sequence ends 3 residues before the CDR3 terminus, with the missing tail filled in from the germline J gene. The chain links TRBV5-4 to TRBJ2-3; D is possibly TRBD1 (6 bases). Per germline, CDR1 SGHNT and CDR2 YYREEE (reference sequence). This CDR3 has 14 residues. V lost 5 bases and J 5 bases, leaving 15 bases between the germline ends. CDR3 DNA, as far as it was read: TGTGCCAGCAGTTCGACATTAGGGGGAGATACG. As protein: CASSSTLGGDT. The whole CDR3 is CASSSTLGGDTQYF.

This CDR3 reads CASSVIYGYTF. The sequenced CDR3 bases are TGTGCCAGCTCGGTGATCTATGGC. The J gene is TRBJ1-2, the V gene TRBV2; no firm D call. Sequencing ends 3 residues short of the CDR3 end; the germline J gene provides the rest. Trimming removed 8 bases from V and 4 bases from J, with 8 bases in between. CDR1 SNHLY and CDR2 FYNNEI come from the germline V gene. The CDR3 consists of 11 residues.

CDR3 DNA, as far as it was read: TGTGCCAGCAGCGCCGACAGAGCTAACTATGGC. Translated: CASSADRANYG. The whole CDR3 is CASSADRANYGYTF. The rearrangement joins TRBV7-2 to TRBJ1-2, with D possibly TRBD1 on 5 matching bases. The read finishes 3 residues shy of the CDR3 end, and the germline J gene is used to complete it. This CDR3 has 14 residues. The germline CDR1 and CDR2 sequences are SGHTA and FQGNSA. Trimming stripped 5 bases from V and 0 bases from J, with 10 bases between.